One sample yielded the 23 T cell receptor beta chains listed below, sequenced in a study of cytomegalovirus exposure and HLA in healthy donors. Researchers ran the PCR with 60 Vbeta and 13 Jbeta primers. Sequencing used immunoSEQ multiplex PCR; TCRdb keeps in-frame clones, though not all of them. The sample records 120,000 to 150,000 clones, 80% being singletons. The material sequenced was PBMCs. The receptors here all came from a male donor in good health and CMV-seropositive.

The CDR3 DNA follows: TGTGCCAGCAGTTTCTGGTCTGAGAATCAGCCCCAGCATTTT. This encodes CASSFWSENQPQHF. The chain couples TRBV28 to TRBJ1-5, with D unclear. Germline CDR1 MDHEN, CDR2 SYDVKM. V lost 3 bases and J lost 4, with 10 bases in between. The CDR3 is 14 residues long. The full variable domain, its missing parts supplied by reference TRBV28 and TRBJ1-5, is DVKVTQSSRYLVKRTGEKVFLECVQDMDHENMFWYRQDPGLGLRLIYFSYDVKMKEKGDIPEGYSVSREKKERFSLILESASTNQTSMYLCASSFWSENQPQHFGDGTRLSIL.

The rearrangement joins TRBV5-8 to TRBJ2-1; 10 bases align to TRBD2. Germline assignment: CDR1 SGHTS and CDR2 YDEGEE. J gave up 6 bases and V 4 bases, and 7 bases lay outside the gene matches. This CDR3 contains 15 residues. The CDR3: CASSTLAGAGNEQFF. In DNA, the CDR3 is TGTGCCAGCAGCACGCTAGCGGGAGCTGGCAATGAGCAGTTCTTC.

This clone was detected only a few times. The genes are TRBV29-1 and TRBJ2-7; 7 bases match TRBD1. The CDR3 consists of 15 residues. J was trimmed by 0 bases and V by 6 bases; bases with no gene match: 11. The germline V gene encodes CDR1 SQVTM and CDR2 ANQGSEA. CDR3 sequence reads: CSVRMTGFGSYEQYF. Written as DNA, the CDR3 is TGCAGCGTCCGGATGACAGGGTTTGGCTCCTACGAGCAGTACTTC.

To note about this clone: Its ends do not fully match the called genes, so a read error is possible. The V and J genes are TRBV19 and TRBJ2-7, with a weak D call TRBD2 (5 bases). Germline CDR1 reads LNHDA; CDR2 reads SQIVND (reference sequence). The CDR3 loop spans 15 amino acids. The CDR3 loop is CASSRGRPRAYEQYF. CDR3 coding DNA: TGTGCCAGTAGTAGGGGAAGGCCGCGGGCCTATGAGCAGTACTTC.

This clone was observed a handful of times. The chain has TRBV29-1 and TRBJ2-3; maybe TRBD2 (6 bases). Trimming removed 2 bases from V and 2 bases from J, with 11 bases in between. CDR3 length: 14 amino acids. Looked up from germline, CDR1 is SQVTM and CDR2 is ANQGSEA. CDR3 amino acids: CSVEWGTDTDTQYF. The DNA for the CDR3 is TGCAGCGTTGAATGGGGGACTGACACAGATACGCAGTATTTT.

As to this clone: Other DNA sequences from this sample encode an identical CDR3 as well. This rearrangement joins TRBV6-4 to TRBJ2-3, with a weak D call TRBD2 (6 bases). The germline V gene has CDR1 MRHNA and CDR2 SNTAGT. The ends were cut back, 0 bases at V and 1 base at J, with 8 bases in the middle. The CDR3 is made up of 15 amino acids. The CDR3 reads CASSDSPGGTDTQYF. The CDR3 nucleotides read TGTGCCAGCAGTGACTCTCCGGGGGGCACAGATACGCAGTATTTT.

This clone appeared once. The chain links TRBV19 to TRBJ1-5; 9 positions agree with TRBD1. The V and J ends lost 8 bases and 3 bases, in that order; junction bases with no gene match: 8. The germline V gene encodes CDR1 LNHDA and CDR2 SQIVND (reference sequence). The CDR3 covers 15 residues. The CDR3 nucleotides are TGTGCCAGTCAACCTTGGACAGGGGTCAATCAGCCCCAGCATTTT. It codes for CASQPWTGVNQPQHF.

This clone appeared a few times. The rearrangement joins TRBV4-2 to TRBJ2-7; D gene unclear. The CDR3 runs 15 residues. V lost 0 bases and J 2 bases, leaving 11 bases between the germline ends. Germline CDR1 LGHNA, CDR2 YNFKEQ. CDR3 loop: CASSQENSPTYEQYF. The CDR3 bases are TGTGCCAGCAGCCAAGAAAATAGCCCTACCTACGAGCAGTACTTC.

This chain uses TRBV5-1 with TRBJ2-3, with TRBD1 identical over 10 bases. This CDR3 comprises 16 residues. From germline, CDR1 is SGHRS and CDR2 YFSETQ. The V and J ends lost 4 bases and 3 bases, in that order; junction bases with no gene match: 8. CDR3 sequence reads: CASSGPGQGVTDTQYF. As DNA, the CDR3 is TGCGCCAGCAGCGGACCCGGACAGGGGGTAACAGATACGCAGTATTTT.

This clone appeared a few times. V and J are TRBV29-1 and TRBJ1-1, with D tentatively TRBD1 (5 bases). V lost 7 bases and J 7 bases, leaving 16 bases between the germline ends. This CDR3 has 12 amino acids. Germline loops: CDR1 SQVTM, CDR2 ANQGSEA. This chain's CDR3 is CSAYGGGDEAFF. CDR3 bases: TGCAGCGCATATGGGGGAGGAGATGAAGCTTTCTTT.

The V call is TRBV6-1, the J call TRBJ2-1; 11 positions match TRBD2. With 9 bases clipped from V and 4 bases from J, the junction kept 8 bases outside the gene matches. The CDR3 length is 15 residues. CDR1 is MNHNS, CDR2 SASEGT, per germline. The CDR3 DNA sequence: TGTGCCAGTGATCTAGCGGGGGGCACTTACAATGAGCAGTTCTTC. This gives the protein CASDLAGGTYNEQFF.

J is TRBJ2-7 and V is TRBV29-1; 10 bases agree with TRBD2. V was clipped by 1 base and J by 3 bases; unmatched bases: 6. Germline loops: CDR1 SQVTM, CDR2 ANQGSEA. The CDR3 runs 15 residues. The CDR3, as DNA: TGCAGCGTTGAAGGTCCGGCTAGCGGGAGCTACGAGCAGTACTTC. It specifies CSVEGPASGSYEQYF.

The V and J genes are TRBV11-2 and TRBJ1-4, with unresolved D. Germline V gives CDR1 SGHAT, CDR2 FQNNGV. The V gene lost 1 base and the J gene lost 8 bases, with 17 bases spanning the gap. The CDR3 totals 16 residues. The CDR3 spells CASSLGSSGMGEKLFF. For the CDR3, the DNA is TGTGCCAGCAGCTTAGGATCCTCGGGGATGGGAGAAAAACTGTTTTTT.

In its sample, this clone was seen once. This chain uses TRBV7-3 with TRBJ2-2; perhaps TRBD1 as D (5 bases). Trimming took 5 bases from V and 5 from J, leaving 15 bases between them. The CDR3 spans 15 residues. Germline lookup yields CDR1 SGHTA and CDR2 FQGTGA. The CDR3 loop is CASSAPRGRTGELFF. In DNA, the CDR3 is TGTGCCAGCAGCGCCCCAAGGGGCCGAACCGGGGAGCTGTTTTTT.

The chain carries TRBV7-6 and TRBJ2-3; 8 bases line up with TRBD1. Germline V CDR1 and CDR2: SGHVS, FNYEAQ. The CDR3 is made up of 15 amino acids. Germline trimming cut 4 bases from V and 4 bases from J; bases unmatched to any gene: 7. CDR3 sequence (DNA): TGTGCCAGCAGCTCCCCGACAGGGGTCGCAGATACGCAGTATTTT. Residues: CASSSPTGVADTQYF.

This clone was seen just once. J is TRBJ2-1 and V is TRBV5-4; 9 bases align to TRBD2. This CDR3 has 15 amino acids. From germline, CDR1 is SGHNT and CDR2 YYREEE (reference sequence). The V segment lost 2 bases and the J segment 4 bases; nucleotides outside the gene matches: 4. CDR3 coding DNA: TGTGCCAGCAGCTTATGGACTAGCGTTTACAATGAGCAGTTCTTC. It encodes CASSLWTSVYNEQFF.

CDR3 sequence reads: CASSSQGARRTQYF. Here the CDR3 DNA reads TGTGCCAGCAGTTCACAGGGGGCGAGGAGAACGCAGTATTTT. The chain joins TRBV28 to TRBJ2-3; 9 bases line up with TRBD1. V was pared by 4 bases and J by 9 bases, with 8 bases of the junction left unmatched. Germline CDR1 reads MDHEN; CDR2 reads SYDVKM. This CDR3 has 14 amino acids.

This clone came up a few times. This chain's CDR3 is CASSLAGGSEKLFF. As DNA, the CDR3 is TGTGCCAGCAGCTTAGCGGGAGGGAGTGAAAAACTGTTTTTT. The gene calls are TRBV7-9 and TRBJ1-4; no firm D call. V shed 0 bases and J shed 7 bases, with 9 bases lying between them. The germline V gene encodes CDR1 SEHNR and CDR2 FQNEAQ (reference sequence). The CDR3 contains 14 residues.

The gene calls are TRBV27 and TRBJ2-7, with D perhaps TRBD1 (6 bases). V lost 4 bases to trimming and J lost 3 bases, with 13 bases between them. The germline V gene encodes CDR1 MNHEY and CDR2 SMNVEV (reference sequence). The CDR3 is made up of 14 amino acids. CDR3 in amino acids: CASSSGDGGYEQYF. CDR3 nucleotides: TGTGCCAGCAGTTCAGGGGATGGGGGCTACGAGCAGTACTTC.

This clone was seen only a few times. This chain uses TRBV6-5 with TRBJ2-7, with D possibly TRBD2 on 6 matching bases. Germline V lookup: CDR1 MNHEY, CDR2 SVGAGI. The CDR3 length is 14 residues. V was cut by 0 bases and J by 6 bases, with 12 bases left in between. The CDR3 coding sequence is TGTGCCAGCAGTTACTCCTCGCGGGGCTTCGAGCAGTACTTC. Translation gives CASSYSSRGFEQYF.

V and J are TRBV7-6 and TRBJ2-1; TRBD2 matches at 9 bases. Germline V gives CDR1 SGHVS, CDR2 FNYEAQ. CDR3 size: 16 residues. V shed 4 bases, J shed 3 bases, and the junction held 7 bases outside the gene matches. CDR3 sequence reads: CASSWGSGSVYNEQFF. DNA for the CDR3: TGTGCCAGCAGCTGGGGTAGCGGGAGTGTCTACAATGAGCAGTTCTTC.

This clone was seen a few times. The rearrangement uses TRBV7-9 and TRBJ1-2; D gene unclear. This CDR3 comprises 13 residues. In germline, CDR1 is SEHNR, CDR2 FQNEAQ (reference sequence). V dropped 3 bases and J dropped 4 bases, with 9 bases sitting between them. In nucleotides, the CDR3 is TGTGCCAGCAGCTTTGCAGAGGCCTATGGCTACACCTTC. As protein: CASSFAEAYGYTF.

The chain is built from TRBV15 and TRBJ1-1; 7 positions agree with TRBD1. Looked up from germline, CDR1 is LNHNV and CDR2 is YYDKDF (reference sequence). CDR3 length: 14 amino acids. Unmatched junction bases numbered 5, after V lost 1 base and J lost 6 bases. CDR3 nucleotide sequence: TGTGCCACCAGCAGAGTGGGACAGAGGGCTGAAGCTTTCTTT. It codes for CATSRVGQRAEAFF.